These 23 T cell receptor beta chains originate from one sample sequenced in a study of shared clonotypes between healthy human individuals. The repertoire was sequenced with immunoSEQ multiplex PCR; TCRdb's copy has only in-frame clones and lacks some. Here the sample spans roughly 1.4 million clones, just under 99% being singletons. Sequences were obtained from naive CD4+ T cells sorted from blood. Described subset: CD45RA+ positively selected. The receptors were sampled from a man younger than 40 in good health.

The V gene is TRBV6-5, the J gene TRBJ2-3; D tentatively reads TRBD1 or TRBD2 (5 bases each). V was shortened by 8 bases and J by 1 base, with 16 bases between the two germline ends. This CDR3 contains 15 residues. In germline, CDR1 is MNHEY, CDR2 SVGAGI. CDR3 DNA sequence: TGTGCCAGCTCCCAGGGAGAGCGGCGCACAGATACGCAGTATTTT. Amino acids: CASSQGERRTDTQYF.

The chain couples TRBV7-2 to TRBJ2-6; TRBD1 agrees at 12 bases. V trimming: 4 bases; J trimming: 0 bases; junction bases outside the gene matches: 4. CDR3 length: 18 amino acids. CDR1 is SGHTA and CDR2 is FQGNSA in the germline V gene. The CDR3 coding sequence is TGTGCCAGCAGCTCCCGGGACAGGGGGCGCTCTGGGGCCAACGTCCTGACTTTC. Its translation: CASSSRDRGRSGANVLTF.

This sequence joins TRBV7-2 and TRBJ2-7; unclear D gene. Trimming left V 2 bases short and J 2 bases short, with 10 bases between. CDR1 SGHTA and CDR2 FQGNSA come from the germline V gene. The CDR3 spans 14 residues. The CDR3 protein is CASSLLRTTYEQYF. In DNA, the CDR3 is TGTGCCAGCAGCTTATTGCGAACTACCTACGAGCAGTACTTC.

The V call is TRBV19, the J call TRBJ2-3; D is unresolved. Trimming removed 2 bases at V and 2 bases at J, with 8 bases between. The CDR3 is 14 residues long. CDR1 is LNHDA and CDR2 is SQIVND in the germline V gene (reference sequence). The CDR3 is CASSITVPTDTQYF. The CDR3 DNA is TGTGCCAGTAGTATAACGGTACCCACAGATACGCAGTATTTT.

J is TRBJ2-7 and V is TRBV7-6; 9 nucleotides agree with TRBD1. The CDR3 loop spans 13 amino acids. CDR1 SGHVS and CDR2 FNYEAQ come from the germline V gene. The J segment lost 5 bases and the V segment lost 7 bases, leaving 6 bases of the junction unmatched. In DNA, the CDR3 is TGTGCCAGCACCGGGACAGGGTCAAACGAGCAGTACTTC. Protein sequence: CASTGTGSNEQYF.

Notes on this clone: Distinct nucleotide sequences in the sample also encode this CDR3. This chain connects TRBV5-4 to TRBJ2-5; tentatively, D is TRBD2 (5 bases). CDR1 and CDR2 from the germline V gene are SGHNT and YYREEE (reference sequence). There are 14 residues in the CDR3. Trimming left V 0 bases short and J 2 bases short, with 8 bases between. In DNA, the CDR3 is TGTGCCAGCAGCTTGGCGGGAACTCAAGAGACCCAGTACTTC. Translation: CASSLAGTQETQYF.

The chain combines TRBV11-2 with TRBJ2-7, with a tentative D call TRBD2 (5 bases). Deletions cut 8 bases from V and 3 bases from J, with 8 bases between. CDR3 size: 11 residues. Germline CDR1 SGHAT, CDR2 FQNNGV. The CDR3 DNA follows: TGTGCCAGCGAGGGTCTCTACGAGCAGTACTTC. Amino acid sequence: CASEGLYEQYF. The complete variable domain, with remaining parts taken from reference TRBV11-2 and TRBJ2-7, reads EAGVAQSPRYKIIEKRQSVAFWCNPISGHATLYWYQQILGQGPKLLIQFQNNGVVDDSQLPKDRFSAERLKGVDSTLKIQPAKLEDSAVYLCASEGLYEQYFGPGTRLTVT.

The V and J genes are TRBV5-1 and TRBJ1-4; D is uncertain. Trimming removed 4 bases from V and 5 bases from J, with 15 bases in between. The CDR3 is made up of 15 amino acids. Germline CDR1 reads SGHRS; CDR2 reads YFSETQ. The CDR3 region is CASSPTGFRNEKLFF. CDR3 in DNA: TGCGCCAGCAGCCCGACGGGGTTCCGGAATGAAAAACTGTTTTTT.

This chain uses TRBV28 with TRBJ2-1; a weak D match, TRBD2 (5 bases). Between the trimmed V and J ends, which lost 8 bases and 2 bases, there was a span of 13 bases. CDR3 size: 14 residues. Germline CDR1 and CDR2: MDHEN and SYDVKM. The CDR3 spells CASHSHGAYNEQFF. The CDR3, as DNA: TGTGCCAGCCACTCCCACGGGGCCTACAATGAGCAGTTCTTC.

The chain combines TRBV15 with TRBJ1-4; D gene ambiguous. CDR1 is LNHNV and CDR2 is YYDKDF in the germline V gene (reference sequence). The V end lost 0 bases, the J end lost 3 bases, and 11 bases lay between the germline ends. This CDR3 has 16 amino acids. In DNA, the CDR3 is TGTGCCACCAGCAGAGACGGACGGGGTTCTAATGAAAAACTGTTTTTT. Its protein is CATSRDGRGSNEKLFF.

CDR3 nucleotide sequence: TGTGCCAGCAGCGTGGGGACTAGCGGGAGGAAAGTGACAGATACGCAGTATTTT. This sequence encodes CASSVGTSGRKVTDTQYF. This sequence joins TRBV9 and TRBJ2-3; 15 bases align to TRBD2. J was trimmed by 3 bases and V by 2 bases; bases with no gene match: 7. The CDR3 has 18 amino acids. Germline V gene data show CDR1 as SGDLS and CDR2 as YYNGEE.

This chain joins TRBV6-5 and TRBJ2-7; 11 bases match TRBD2. This CDR3 is 15 amino acids long. Per germline, CDR1 MNHEY and CDR2 SVGAGI. V gave up 6 bases and J gave up 1 base; unmatched junction bases: 5. DNA for the CDR3: TGTGCCAGCAGGACCCTAGCGGGAGGTTCCTACGAGCAGTACTTC. Protein product: CASRTLAGGSYEQYF.

J is TRBJ2-7 and V is TRBV4-3; D is unresolved. The CDR3 spans 17 residues. Trimming cost V 0 bases and J 3 bases, with 18 bases left between them. Germline loops: CDR1 LGHNA, CDR2 YSLEER. DNA of the CDR3: TGCGCCAGCAGCCAAGATCCGTACCAAATTGATGTCTACGAGCAGTACTTC. This translates into CASSQDPYQIDVYEQYF.

The V call is TRBV29-1, the J call TRBJ2-5, with 14 bases aligning to TRBD2. After removal of 4 bases from V and 6 bases from J, the junction contained 10 bases not matched to a gene. Germline lookup yields CDR1 SQVTM and CDR2 ANQGSEA. The CDR3 runs to 16 residues. CDR3 bases: TGCAGCGTTGGGAGGACTAGCGGGAGGACGCGACAGACCCAGTACTTC. Its protein product is CSVGRTSGRTRQTQYF.

V gene TRBV7-7 combines with J gene TRBJ2-5; no reliable D call. V was pared by 5 bases and J by 5 bases, with 18 bases between. CDR3 length equals 15 residues. In germline, CDR1 is SSHAT, CDR2 FNYEAQ (reference sequence). CDR3 sequence (DNA): TGTGCCAGCAGCCCCCGAGGAAATCGGGTGGAGACCCAGTACTTC. Translation: CASSPRGNRVETQYF.

In this sample, this clone turned up many times. The chain links TRBV29-1 to TRBJ2-1; no definite D call. With 4 bases removed from V and 10 bases from J, the gap between germline ends came to 8 bases. CDR3 length: 10 amino acids. CDR1 is SQVTM, CDR2 ANQGSEA, per germline. CDR3 DNA sequence: TGCAGCGTTGTTGAAGGGGAGCAGTTCTTC. As protein: CSVVEGEQFF.

This chain connects TRBV7-2 to TRBJ1-5, with TRBD1 identical over 10 bases. The CDR3 runs to 15 residues. Trimming took 5 bases from V and 2 from J; bases not matched to a gene: 3. The germline gives CDR1 SGHTA, CDR2 FQGNSA. CDR3: CASSQGTGGNQPQHF. CDR3 DNA sequence: TGTGCCAGCAGCCAAGGGACAGGGGGCAATCAGCCCCAGCATTTT. Complete variable domain (other parts from reference TRBV7-2 and TRBJ1-5): GAGVSQSPSNKVTEKGKDVELRCDPISGHTALYWYRQSLGQGLEFLIYFQGNSAPDKSGLPSDRFSAERTGGSVSTLTIQRTQQEDSAVYLCASSQGTGGNQPQHFGDGTRLSIL.

For this clone: A read error is likely, as this CDR3 ends without the conserved phenylalanine or tryptophan. The DNA is left out, because the CDR3 cannot be placed on it with certainty; the CDR3 is given as TCRdb lists it. The V call is TRBV29-1, the J call TRBJ1-2; the table's D call of TRBD1 was not tested on the DNA. Germline-derived CDR1 and CDR2 are SQVTM and ANQGSEA. The CDR3 is 10 amino acids in total, end residues counted. This chain's CDR3 is CSVGLLETFS.

V and J are TRBV5-4 and TRBJ2-5; D is possibly TRBD1 (5 bases). Germline lookup yields CDR1 SGHNT and CDR2 YYREEE (reference sequence). This CDR3 contains 14 residues. V lost 5 bases, J lost 3 bases, and 14 bases lay in between. The CDR3: CASSSWGREETQYF. CDR3 nucleotides: TGTGCCAGCAGTTCCTGGGGCAGAGAAGAGACCCAGTACTTC. The entire variable domain, with the rest obtained from reference TRBV5-4 and TRBJ2-5, is as follows: ETGVTQSPTHLIKTRGQQVTLRCSSQSGHNTVSWYQQALGQGPQFIFQYYREEENGRGNFPPRFSGLQFPNYSSELNVNALELDDSALYLCASSSWGREETQYFGPGTRLLVL.

This rearrangement joins TRBV19 to TRBJ1-1; possible D gene TRBD1, 5 bases. The length of the CDR3 is 14 residues. Germline CDR1 is LNHDA and CDR2 is SQIVND (reference sequence). Between the trimmed V and J ends, which lost 3 bases and 4 bases, there was a span of 12 bases. The CDR3 is CASSIKGSGTEAFF. The CDR3 DNA is TGTGCCAGTAGTATTAAGGGGAGCGGCACTGAAGCTTTCTTT.

The chain uses TRBV7-2 and TRBJ2-1; TRBD2 agrees at 13 bases. In germline, CDR1 is SGHTA, CDR2 FQGNSA. The V segment lost 2 bases and the J segment 8 bases; nucleotides outside the gene matches: 9. This CDR3 region has 17 residues. The CDR3 is CASSLQGGLAGMDEQFF. The CDR3 DNA reads TGTGCCAGCAGCTTACAAGGGGGACTAGCGGGAATGGATGAGCAGTTCTTC.

The rearrangement uses TRBV18 and TRBJ2-5; D not certain. Germline CDR1 KGHSH, CDR2 LQKENI. Trimming took 3 bases from V and 0 from J, leaving 8 bases between them. CDR3 length: 14 residues. For the CDR3, the DNA is TGTGCCAGCTCACCGACACCGAACCAAGAGACCCAGTACTTC. It specifies CASSPTPNQETQYF.

The genes are TRBV5-1 and TRBJ1-4, with TRBD1 matching 7 bases. The CDR3 has 14 amino acids. Germline trimming cut 4 bases from V and 6 bases from J; bases unmatched to any gene: 6. Per germline, CDR1 SGHRS and CDR2 YFSETQ. The CDR3 is CASSRTGVDEKLFF. The CDR3 coding sequence is TGCGCCAGCAGCCGAACAGGGGTGGATGAAAAACTGTTTTTT. Complete variable domain (other parts from reference TRBV5-1 and TRBJ1-4): KAGVTQTPRYLIKTRGQQVTLSCSPISGHRSVSWYQQTPGQGLQFLFEYFSETQRNKGNFPGRFSGRQFSNSRSEMNVSTLELGDSALYLCASSRTGVDEKLFFGSGTQLSVL.